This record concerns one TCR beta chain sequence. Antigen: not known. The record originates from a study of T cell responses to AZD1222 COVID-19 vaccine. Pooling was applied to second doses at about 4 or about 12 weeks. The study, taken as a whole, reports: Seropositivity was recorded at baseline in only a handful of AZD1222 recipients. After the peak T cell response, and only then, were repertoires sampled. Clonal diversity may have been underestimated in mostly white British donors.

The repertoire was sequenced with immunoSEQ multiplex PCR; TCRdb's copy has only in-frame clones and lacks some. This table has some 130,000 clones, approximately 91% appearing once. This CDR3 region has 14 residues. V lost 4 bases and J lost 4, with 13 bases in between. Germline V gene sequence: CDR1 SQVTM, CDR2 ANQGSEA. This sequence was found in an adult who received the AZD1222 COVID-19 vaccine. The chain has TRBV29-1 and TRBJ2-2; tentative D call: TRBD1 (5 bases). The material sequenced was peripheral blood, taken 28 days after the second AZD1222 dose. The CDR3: CSVGVREVTGELFF. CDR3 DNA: TGCAGCGTTGGGGTCAGGGAAGTCACCGGGGAGCTGTTTTTT.